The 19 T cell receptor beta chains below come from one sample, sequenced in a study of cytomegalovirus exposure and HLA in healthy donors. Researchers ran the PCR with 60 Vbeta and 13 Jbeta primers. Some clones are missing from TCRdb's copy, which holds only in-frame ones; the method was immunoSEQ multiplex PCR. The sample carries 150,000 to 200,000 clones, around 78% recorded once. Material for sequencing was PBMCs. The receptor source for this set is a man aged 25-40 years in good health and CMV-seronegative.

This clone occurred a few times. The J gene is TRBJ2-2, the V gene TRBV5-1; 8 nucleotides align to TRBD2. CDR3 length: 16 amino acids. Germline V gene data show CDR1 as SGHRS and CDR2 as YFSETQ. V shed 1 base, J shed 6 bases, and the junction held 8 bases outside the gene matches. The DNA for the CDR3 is TGCGCCAGCAGCTTGTTTACAGCGGGAGAGGCCGGGGAGCTGTTTTTT. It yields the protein CASSLFTAGEAGELFF.

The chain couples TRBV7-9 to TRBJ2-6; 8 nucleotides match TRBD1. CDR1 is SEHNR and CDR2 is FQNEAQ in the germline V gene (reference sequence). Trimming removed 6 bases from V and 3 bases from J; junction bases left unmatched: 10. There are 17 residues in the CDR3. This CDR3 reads CASRHGQGLDGANVLTF. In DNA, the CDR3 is TGTGCCAGCAGACACGGACAGGGCCTCGATGGGGCCAACGTCCTGACTTTC.

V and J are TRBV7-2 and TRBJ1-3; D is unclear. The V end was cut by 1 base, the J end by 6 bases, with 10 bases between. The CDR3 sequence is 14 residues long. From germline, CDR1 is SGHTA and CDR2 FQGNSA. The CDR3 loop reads CASSLGRGVNTIYF. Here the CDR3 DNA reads TGTGCCAGCAGCTTAGGTAGAGGCGTAAACACCATATATTTT.

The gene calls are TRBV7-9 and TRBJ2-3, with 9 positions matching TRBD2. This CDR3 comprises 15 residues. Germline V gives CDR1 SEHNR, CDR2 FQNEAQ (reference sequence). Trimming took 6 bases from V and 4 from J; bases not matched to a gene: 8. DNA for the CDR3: TGTGCCAGCAGTTCCGTAGCGGGAGACGCAGATACGCAGTATTTT. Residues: CASSSVAGDADTQYF. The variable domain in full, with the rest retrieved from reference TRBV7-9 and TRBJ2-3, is DTGVSQNPRHKITKRGQNVTFRCDPISEHNRLYWYRQTLGQGPEFLTYFQNEAQLEKSRLLSDRFSAERPKGSFSTLEIQRTEQGDSAMYLCASSSVAGDADTQYFGPGTRLTVL.

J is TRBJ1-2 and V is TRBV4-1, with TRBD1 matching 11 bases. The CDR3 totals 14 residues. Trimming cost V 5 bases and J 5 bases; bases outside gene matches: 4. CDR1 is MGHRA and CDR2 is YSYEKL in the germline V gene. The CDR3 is CASSTGTGGYGYTF. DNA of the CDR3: TGCGCCAGCAGCACAGGGACAGGGGGATATGGCTACACCTTC.

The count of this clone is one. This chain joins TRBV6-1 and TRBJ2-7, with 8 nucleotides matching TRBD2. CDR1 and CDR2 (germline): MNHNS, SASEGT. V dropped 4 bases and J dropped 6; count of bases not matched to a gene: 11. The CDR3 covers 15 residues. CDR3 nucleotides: TGTGCCAGCAGTGTAACTAGCGGTATTCTTGGCGAGCAGTACTTC. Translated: CASSVTSGILGEQYF.

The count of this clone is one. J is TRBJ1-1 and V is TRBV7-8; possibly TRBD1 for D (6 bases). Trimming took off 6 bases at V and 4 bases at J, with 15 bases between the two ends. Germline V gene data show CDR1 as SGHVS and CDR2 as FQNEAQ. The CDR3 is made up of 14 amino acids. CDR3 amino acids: CASSSTGGGTEAFF. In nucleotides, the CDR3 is TGTGCCAGCAGTTCTACGGGGGGCGGCACTGAAGCTTTCTTT.

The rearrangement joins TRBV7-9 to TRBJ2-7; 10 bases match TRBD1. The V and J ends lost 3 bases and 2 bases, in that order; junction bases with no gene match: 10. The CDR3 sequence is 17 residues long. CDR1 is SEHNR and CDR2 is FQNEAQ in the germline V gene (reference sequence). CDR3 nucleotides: TGTGCCAGCAGCTTGTCCACTGGGACAGGGGCCACCTACGAGCAGTACTTC. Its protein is CASSLSTGTGATYEQYF. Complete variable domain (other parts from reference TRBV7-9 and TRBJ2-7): DTGVSQNPRHKITKRGQNVTFRCDPISEHNRLYWYRQTLGQGPEFLTYFQNEAQLEKSRLLSDRFSAERPKGSFSTLEIQRTEQGDSAMYLCASSLSTGTGATYEQYFGPGTRLTVT.

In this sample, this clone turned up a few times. CDR3 nucleotides: TGTGCCAGCAGTTCTATCTACGAGCAGTACTTC. It specifies CASSSIYEQYF. This chain links TRBV11-1 with TRBJ2-7; D not resolved. The CDR3 length is 11 residues. The V and J ends lost 6 bases and 3 bases respectively, with 6 bases between them. Germline values: CDR1 SGHAT, CDR2 FQDESV (reference sequence).

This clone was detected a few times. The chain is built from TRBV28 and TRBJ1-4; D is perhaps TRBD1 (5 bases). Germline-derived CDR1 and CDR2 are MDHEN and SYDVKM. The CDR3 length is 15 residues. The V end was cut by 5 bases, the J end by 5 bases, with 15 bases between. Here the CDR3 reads CASSPGGRFNEKLFF. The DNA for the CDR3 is TGTGCCAGCAGTCCCGGGGGAAGATTCAATGAAAAACTGTTTTTT. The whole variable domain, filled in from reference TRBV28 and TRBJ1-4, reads DVKVTQSSRYLVKRTGEKVFLECVQDMDHENMFWYRQDPGLGLRLIYFSYDVKMKEKGDIPEGYSVSREKKERFSLILESASTNQTSMYLCASSPGGRFNEKLFFGSGTQLSVL.

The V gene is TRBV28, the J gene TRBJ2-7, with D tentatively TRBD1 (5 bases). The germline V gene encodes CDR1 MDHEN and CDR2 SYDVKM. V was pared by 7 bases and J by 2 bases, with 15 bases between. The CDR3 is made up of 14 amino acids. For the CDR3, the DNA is TGTGCCAGCAAGGGGCAGAAAGAGACCTACGAGCAGTACTTC. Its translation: CASKGQKETYEQYF.

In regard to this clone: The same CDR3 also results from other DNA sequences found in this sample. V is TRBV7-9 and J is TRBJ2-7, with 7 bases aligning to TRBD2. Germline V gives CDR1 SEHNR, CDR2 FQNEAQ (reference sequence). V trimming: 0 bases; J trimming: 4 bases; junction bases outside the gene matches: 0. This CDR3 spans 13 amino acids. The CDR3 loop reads CASSLAGGYEQYF. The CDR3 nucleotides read TGTGCCAGCAGCTTAGCGGGAGGGTACGAGCAGTACTTC.

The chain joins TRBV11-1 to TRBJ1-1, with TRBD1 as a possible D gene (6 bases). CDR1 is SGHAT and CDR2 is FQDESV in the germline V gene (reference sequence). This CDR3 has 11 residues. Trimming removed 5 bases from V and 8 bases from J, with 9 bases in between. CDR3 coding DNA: TGTGCCAGCAGCCTCGACAGGGAAGCTTTCTTT. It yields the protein CASSLDREAFF.

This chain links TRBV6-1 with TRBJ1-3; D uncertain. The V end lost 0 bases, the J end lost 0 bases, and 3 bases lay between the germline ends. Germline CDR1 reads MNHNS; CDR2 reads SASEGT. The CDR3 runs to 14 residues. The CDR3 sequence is CASSEAHSGNTIYF. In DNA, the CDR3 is TGTGCCAGCAGTGAAGCCCACTCTGGAAACACCATATATTTT.

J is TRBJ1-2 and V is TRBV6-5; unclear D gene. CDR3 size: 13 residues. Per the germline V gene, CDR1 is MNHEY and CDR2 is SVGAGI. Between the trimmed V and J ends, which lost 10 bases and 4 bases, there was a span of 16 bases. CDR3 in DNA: TGTGCCATCCTAGATCCGGGTACCTATGGCTACACCTTC. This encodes CAILDPGTYGYTF.

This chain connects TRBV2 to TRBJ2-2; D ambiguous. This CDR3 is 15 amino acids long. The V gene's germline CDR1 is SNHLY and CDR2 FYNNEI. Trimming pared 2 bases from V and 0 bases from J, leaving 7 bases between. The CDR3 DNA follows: TGTGCCAGCAGTGAATTGCGGTCGAACACCGGGGAGCTGTTTTTT. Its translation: CASSELRSNTGELFF.

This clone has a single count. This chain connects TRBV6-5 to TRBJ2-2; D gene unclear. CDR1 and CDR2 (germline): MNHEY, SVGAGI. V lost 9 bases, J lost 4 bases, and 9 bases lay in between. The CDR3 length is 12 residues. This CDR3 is CASRRATGELFF. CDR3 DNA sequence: TGTGCCAGTAGGAGAGCCACCGGGGAGCTGTTTTTT.

CDR3 sequence: CASSLVGTGTYEQYF. Here the CDR3 DNA reads TGTGCCAGCAGCTTAGTTGGGACAGGGACCTACGAGCAGTACTTC. The J gene is TRBJ2-7, the V gene TRBV7-2; 9 bases agree with TRBD1. V gave up 1 base and J gave up 2 bases; unmatched junction bases: 3. The CDR3 has 15 amino acids. Looked up from germline, CDR1 is SGHTA and CDR2 is FQGNSA.

CDR3 nucleotides: TGTGCCAGCAGTGGCGTCGGACTAGCGGTCGAGCAGTTCTTC. Encoded protein: CASSGVGLAVEQFF. The genes are TRBV28 and TRBJ2-1; 10 positions agree with TRBD2. Trimming at V came to 5 bases and at J to 10 bases, leaving 8 bases not matched to a gene. CDR3 length: 14 amino acids. The germline V gene has CDR1 MDHEN and CDR2 SYDVKM.